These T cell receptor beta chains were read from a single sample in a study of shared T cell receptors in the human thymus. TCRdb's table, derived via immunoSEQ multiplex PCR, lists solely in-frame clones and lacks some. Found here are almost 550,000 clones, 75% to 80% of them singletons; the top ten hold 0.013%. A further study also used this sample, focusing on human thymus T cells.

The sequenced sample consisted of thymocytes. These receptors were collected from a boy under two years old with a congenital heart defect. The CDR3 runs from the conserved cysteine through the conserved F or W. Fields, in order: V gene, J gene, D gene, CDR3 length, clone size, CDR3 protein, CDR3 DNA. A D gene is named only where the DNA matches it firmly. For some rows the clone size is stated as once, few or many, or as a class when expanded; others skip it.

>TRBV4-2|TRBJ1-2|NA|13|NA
CASRPASGFDYTF
TGTGCCAGCCGGCCCGCCTCGGGGTTCGACTACACCTTC
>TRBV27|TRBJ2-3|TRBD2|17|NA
CASSFASGSPSTDTQYF
TGTGCCAGCAGTTTTGCTAGCGGGAGTCCTAGCACAGATACGCAGTATTTT
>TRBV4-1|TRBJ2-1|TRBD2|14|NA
CASGAGEAQNEQFF
TGCGCCAGCGGCGCGGGAGAAGCCCAGAATGAGCAGTTCTTC
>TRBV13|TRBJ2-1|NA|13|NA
CASSSRTLNEQFF
TGTGCCAGCAGCTCCAGGACTCTCAATGAGCAGTTCTTC
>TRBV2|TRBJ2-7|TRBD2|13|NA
CASSTGLAGGIHF
TGTGCCAGCAGTACGGGACTAGCGGGAGGCATCCACTTC
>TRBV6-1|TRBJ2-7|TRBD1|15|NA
CASSEDRPSTYEQYF
TGTGCCAGCAGTGAGGACAGGCCATCTACCTACGAGCAGTACTTC
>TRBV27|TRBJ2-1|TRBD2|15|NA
CASSLGLASYNEQFF
TGTGCCAGCAGTCTGGGACTAGCCTCCTACAATGAGCAGTTCTTC
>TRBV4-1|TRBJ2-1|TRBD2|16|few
CASSRDSGSGYNEQFF
TGCGCCAGCAGCCGGGATAGCGGGAGTGGTTACAATGAGCAGTTCTTC
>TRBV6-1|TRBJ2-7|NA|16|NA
CASSVTTKKWPYEQYF
TGTGCCAGCAGTGTAACCACTAAAAAGTGGCCCTACGAGCAGTACTTC
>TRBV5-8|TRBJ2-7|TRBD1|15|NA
CASSQGDRFVYEQYF
TGTGCCAGCAGCCAGGGGGACAGGTTTGTCTACGAGCAGTACTTC
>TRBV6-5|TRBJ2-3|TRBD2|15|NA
CASSGIAGGDDTQYF
TGTGCCAGCAGTGGCATAGCGGGAGGGGATGATACGCAGTATTTT
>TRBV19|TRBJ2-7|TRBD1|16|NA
CASSVTGDRGFYEQYF
TGTGCCAGTAGTGTGACAGGGGACAGGGGATTCTACGAGCAGTACTTC
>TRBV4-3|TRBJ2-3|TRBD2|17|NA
CASSQDSAGGSTDTQYF
TGCGCCAGCAGCCAAGATAGCGCGGGAGGGAGTACAGATACGCAGTATTTT
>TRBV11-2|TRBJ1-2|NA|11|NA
CASSDGSSYTF
TGTGCCAGCAGCGATGGGAGCTCCTACACCTTC
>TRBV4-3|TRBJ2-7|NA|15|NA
CASSQGAGNVYEQYF
TGCGCCAGCAGCCAGGGGGCAGGGAACGTCTACGAGCAGTACTTC
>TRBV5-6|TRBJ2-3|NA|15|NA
CASSFALPGTDTQYF
TGTGCCAGCAGCTTCGCACTTCCGGGCACAGATACGCAGTATTTT